This record covers a single TCR beta chain. The data were obtained in a study of blood T cell repertoires in COVID-19. Turning to the study itself: Sample material is recorded as cDNA or gDNA derived from T cells, B-cell-depleted T cells, or PBMCs.

Germline V gene data show CDR1 as MNHEY and CDR2 as SMNVEV (reference sequence). This CDR3 has 15 residues. V trimming: 7 bases; J trimming: 9 bases; junction bases outside the gene matches: 10. Ages ranged from roughly 18 to 100 years, with residence in under 25 US areas. Participant-given clinical history determined each cohort assignment. In the original processing: Amplification with reference gene primers provided the estimates of nucleated cell counts. Profiling relied on immunoSEQ multiplex PCR, and the TCRdb table lists in-frame clones only, not all of them. V and J calls and clone size are given by that table; D and trimming were obtained from the DNA. The repertoire holds some 150,000 clones, with 84% as singletons.

This receptor was identified in a woman under 30 who had been exposed to COVID-19. Sequencing was done on a sample of PBMCs or T cells enriched from blood (not recorded which). This sequence joins TRBV27 and TRBJ2-1; the match to TRBD2 covers 12 bases. This chain's CDR3 is CASTQLAGGLIEQFF. CDR3 DNA sequence: TGTGCCAGCACCCAACTAGCGGGAGGTTTAATTGAGCAGTTCTTC.